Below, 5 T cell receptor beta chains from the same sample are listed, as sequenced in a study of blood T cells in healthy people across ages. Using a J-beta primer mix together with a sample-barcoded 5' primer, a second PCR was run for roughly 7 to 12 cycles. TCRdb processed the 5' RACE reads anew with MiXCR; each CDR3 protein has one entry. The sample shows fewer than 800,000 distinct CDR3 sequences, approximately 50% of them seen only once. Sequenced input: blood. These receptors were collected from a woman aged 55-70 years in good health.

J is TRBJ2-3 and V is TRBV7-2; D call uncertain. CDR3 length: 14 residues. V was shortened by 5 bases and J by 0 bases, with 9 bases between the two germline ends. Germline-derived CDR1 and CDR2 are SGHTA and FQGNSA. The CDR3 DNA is TGTGCCAGCAGCCGGATCGGGAGCACAGATACGCAGTATTTT. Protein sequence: CASSRIGSTDTQYF.

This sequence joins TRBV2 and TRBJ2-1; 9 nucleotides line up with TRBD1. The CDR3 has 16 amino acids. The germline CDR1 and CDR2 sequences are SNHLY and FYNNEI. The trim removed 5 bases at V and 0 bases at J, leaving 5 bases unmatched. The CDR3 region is CASSFTDRGSYNEQFF. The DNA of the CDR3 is TGTGCCAGCAGTTTCACGGACAGGGGCTCCTACAATGAGCAGTTCTTC.

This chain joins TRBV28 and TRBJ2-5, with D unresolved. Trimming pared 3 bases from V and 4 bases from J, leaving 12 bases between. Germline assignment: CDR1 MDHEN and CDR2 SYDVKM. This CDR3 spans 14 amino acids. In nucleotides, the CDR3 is TGTGCCAGCAGTTTTTGGGATCCGGGAGAGACCCAGTACTTC. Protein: CASSFWDPGETQYF.

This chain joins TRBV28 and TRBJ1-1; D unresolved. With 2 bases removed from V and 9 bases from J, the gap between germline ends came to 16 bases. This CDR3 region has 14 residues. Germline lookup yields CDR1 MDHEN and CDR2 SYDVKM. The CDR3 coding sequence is TGTGCCAGCAGTTTACGCCTCGACCGGCTAAAAGCTTTCTTT. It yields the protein CASSLRLDRLKAFF.

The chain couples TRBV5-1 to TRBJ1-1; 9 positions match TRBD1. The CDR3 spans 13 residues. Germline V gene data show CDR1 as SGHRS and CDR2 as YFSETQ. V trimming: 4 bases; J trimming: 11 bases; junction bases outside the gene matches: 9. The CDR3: CASSADRGALAFF. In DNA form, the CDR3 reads TGCGCCAGCAGCGCAGACAGGGGGGCTCTTGCTTTCTTT.